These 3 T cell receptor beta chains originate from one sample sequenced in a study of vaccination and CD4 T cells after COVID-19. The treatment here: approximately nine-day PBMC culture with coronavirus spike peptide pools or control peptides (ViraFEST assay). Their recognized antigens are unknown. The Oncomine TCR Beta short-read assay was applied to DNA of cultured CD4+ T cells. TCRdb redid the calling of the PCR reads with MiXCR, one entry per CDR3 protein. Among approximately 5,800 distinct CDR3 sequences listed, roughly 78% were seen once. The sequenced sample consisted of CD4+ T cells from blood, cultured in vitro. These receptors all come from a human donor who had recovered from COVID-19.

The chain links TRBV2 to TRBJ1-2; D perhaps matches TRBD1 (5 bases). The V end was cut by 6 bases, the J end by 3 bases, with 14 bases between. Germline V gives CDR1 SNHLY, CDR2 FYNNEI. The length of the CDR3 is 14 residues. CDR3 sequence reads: CASRRGKIDYGYTF. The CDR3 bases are TGTGCCAGCAGGAGGGGAAAAATCGACTATGGCTACACCTTC.

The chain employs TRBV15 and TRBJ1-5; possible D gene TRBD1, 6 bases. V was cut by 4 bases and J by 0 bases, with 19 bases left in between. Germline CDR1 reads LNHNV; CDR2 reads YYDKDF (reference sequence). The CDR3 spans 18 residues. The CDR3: CATSTGRGRANSNQPQHF. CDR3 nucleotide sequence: TGTGCCACCAGCACCGGCAGGGGCCGCGCGAATAGCAATCAGCCCCAGCATTTT.

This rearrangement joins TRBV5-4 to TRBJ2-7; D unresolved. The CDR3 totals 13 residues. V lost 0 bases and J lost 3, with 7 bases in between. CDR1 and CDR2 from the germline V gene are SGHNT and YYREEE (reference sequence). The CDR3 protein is CASSLDQDYEQYF. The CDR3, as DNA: TGTGCCAGCAGCTTGGACCAAGACTACGAGCAGTACTTC. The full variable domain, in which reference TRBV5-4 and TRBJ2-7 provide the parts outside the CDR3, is ETGVTQSPTHLIKTRGQQVTLRCSSQSGHNTVSWYQQALGQGPQFIFQYYREEENGRGNFPPRFSGLQFPNYSSELNVNALELDDSALYLCASSLDQDYEQYFGPGTRLTVT.